The 25 T cell receptor beta chains below come from one sample, sequenced in a study of T cell responses to AZD1222 COVID-19 vaccine. Sequencing used immunoSEQ multiplex PCR; TCRdb keeps in-frame clones, though not all of them. The sample has tens of thousands of clones; about nine tenths are singletons. Sequencing used peripheral blood, obtained on day 0 of AZD1222 vaccination. These receptors originate from an adult in good health.

This chain connects TRBV7-8 to TRBJ2-7, with TRBD2 matching over 14 bases. The CDR3 is 18 residues long. Germline V lookup: CDR1 SGHVS, CDR2 FQNEAQ. J gave up 4 bases and V 5 bases, and 13 bases lay outside the gene matches. CDR3 nucleotide sequence: TGTGCCAGCAGCACTAGACTAGCGGGAGGGGTTTTAGGTTACGAGCAGTACTTC. Protein: CASSTRLAGGVLGYEQYF.

This rearrangement joins TRBV6-5 to TRBJ1-5; D is perhaps TRBD1 (5 bases). The CDR3 covers 14 residues. CDR1 is MNHEY and CDR2 is SVGAGI in the germline V gene. Trimming shortened V by 6 bases and J by 7 bases, and 16 bases separated the two germline ends. The CDR3 DNA is TGTGCCAGCAGCCAGGGAGGGGAGGACCAGCCCCAGCATTTT. It specifies CASSQGGEDQPQHF.

This chain connects TRBV3-1 (or the pseudogene TRBV3-2) to TRBJ1-4, with 12 bases fitting TRBD1. V shed 4 bases and J 10 bases; nucleotides not matched to a gene: 7. Germline-derived CDR1 and CDR2 are LGHDT and YNNKEL (reference sequence). This CDR3 region has 15 residues. As DNA, the CDR3 is TGTGCCAGCAGCCCCTCAGGGACAGGGGGCGGAAAACTGTTTTTT. This gives the protein CASSPSGTGGGKLFF.

The rearrangement links TRBV18 to TRBJ1-3; perhaps TRBD1 as D (5 bases). CDR1 and CDR2 from the germline V gene are KGHSH and LQKENI. The CDR3 contains 14 residues. V shed 1 base and J shed 3 bases, with 7 bases lying between them. The CDR3 spells CASSPQGLGNTIYF. CDR3 DNA: TGTGCCAGCTCACCACAGGGACTTGGAAACACCATATATTTT. Drawing the rest from reference TRBV18 and TRBJ1-3, the complete variable domain is NAGVMQNPRHLVRRRGQEARLRCSPMKGHSHVYWYRQLPEEGLKFMVYLQKENIIDESGMPKERFSAEFPKEGPSILRIQQVVRGDSAAYFCASSPQGLGNTIYFGEGSWLTVV.

The V call is TRBV5-6, the J call TRBJ2-7, with unresolved D. Trimming took 0 bases from V and 7 from J, leaving 5 bases between them. From germline, CDR1 is SGHDT and CDR2 YYEEEE. The CDR3 has 11 residues. The CDR3, as DNA: TGTGCCAGCAGCTTGGAACGGGAGCAGTACTTC. Translated, it gives CASSLEREQYF.

This chain links TRBV28 with TRBJ1-1; D perhaps matches TRBD1 (5 bases). Germline CDR1 reads MDHEN; CDR2 reads SYDVKM. The CDR3 is 14 residues long. The V gene lost 0 bases and the J gene lost 9 bases, with 14 bases spanning the gap. The chain's CDR3 is CASSLWEKGRKAFF. The CDR3 nucleotides read TGTGCCAGCAGTTTATGGGAGAAGGGGCGCAAAGCTTTCTTT.

The V and J genes are TRBV28 and TRBJ1-2, with TRBD1 matching 9 bases. The CDR3 contains 15 residues. V trimming: 6 bases; J trimming: 2 bases; junction bases outside the gene matches: 7. Germline V lookup: CDR1 MDHEN, CDR2 SYDVKM. The CDR3 is CASSSAGTGNYGYTF. CDR3 in DNA: TGTGCCAGCAGCTCCGCCGGGACAGGGAACTATGGCTACACCTTC.

The genes are TRBV7-3 and TRBJ2-1; 8 bases map to TRBD1. Germline CDR1 reads SGHTA; CDR2 reads FQGTGA. This CDR3 has 13 residues. J lost 6 bases, V lost 5 bases, and 3 bases had no gene match. The CDR3 DNA is TGTGCCAGCAGCCAGGGGGCGGGCAATGAGCAGTTCTTC. As protein: CASSQGAGNEQFF.

J is TRBJ2-5 and V is TRBV7-9; D is unclear. Germline V lookup: CDR1 SEHNR, CDR2 FQNEAQ (reference sequence). The V and J ends lost 6 bases and 2 bases respectively, with 1 base between them. The CDR3 sequence is 10 residues long. In DNA form, the CDR3 reads TGTGCCAGCAGACAAGAGACCCAGTACTTC. Translated, it gives CASRQETQYF.

V is TRBV27 and J is TRBJ2-7; D unclear. The V end lost 2 bases, the J end lost 4 bases, and 12 bases lay between the germline ends. The CDR3 length is 14 residues. CDR1 and CDR2 from the germline V gene are MNHEY and SMNVEV (reference sequence). CDR3 protein: CASSLRAQAYEQYF. The CDR3 nucleotides are TGTGCCAGCAGTTTACGGGCCCAAGCTTACGAGCAGTACTTC.

This chain links TRBV3-1 (or the pseudogene TRBV3-2) with TRBJ2-5; 11 bases match TRBD2. The germline gives CDR1 LGHDT, CDR2 YNNKEL (reference sequence). The CDR3 is made up of 15 amino acids. With 2 bases clipped from V and 5 bases from J, the junction kept 4 bases outside the gene matches. The CDR3 is CASSQTSGGWETQYF. The CDR3 DNA sequence: TGTGCCAGCAGCCAAACTAGCGGGGGTTGGGAGACCCAGTACTTC.

V is TRBV4-1 and J is TRBJ1-1; no clear D. The germline V gene has CDR1 MGHRA and CDR2 YSYEKL. This CDR3 spans 15 amino acids. V was shortened by 4 bases and J by 1 base, with 13 bases between the two germline ends. The CDR3 sequence: CASSPHGEANTEAFF. Here the CDR3 DNA reads TGCGCCAGCAGCCCTCACGGGGAAGCGAACACTGAAGCTTTCTTT.

This chain joins TRBV24-1 and TRBJ1-5, with D tentatively TRBD1 (5 bases). Trimming cost V 7 bases and J 0 bases, with 6 bases left between them. Germline CDR1 KGHDR, CDR2 SFDVKD. The CDR3 contains 13 residues. The CDR3 coding sequence is TGTGCCACCAGAGGACATAGCAATCAGCCCCAGCATTTT. Translated: CATRGHSNQPQHF.

The genes are TRBV3-1 (or the pseudogene TRBV3-2) and TRBJ1-3; maybe TRBD1 (5 bases). The CDR3 contains 15 residues. The ends were cut back, 2 bases at V and 4 bases at J, with 12 bases in the middle. CDR1 and CDR2 from the germline V gene are LGHDT and YNNKEL (reference sequence). CDR3: CASSQRGLSGNTIYF. CDR3 nucleotides: TGTGCCAGCAGCCAAAGGGGACTTAGCGGAAACACCATATATTTT.

The chain joins TRBV27 to TRBJ2-7; 8 positions match TRBD1. Trimming removed 1 base from V and 6 bases from J; junction bases left unmatched: 11. The CDR3 totals 16 residues. The germline CDR1 and CDR2 sequences are MNHEY and SMNVEV (reference sequence). In DNA, the CDR3 is TGTGCCAGCAGTTTATTTTCGGGACAGGAGGGACTCGAGCAGTACTTC. Amino acid sequence: CASSLFSGQEGLEQYF.

This sequence joins TRBV6-1 and TRBJ1-5; 8 bases fit TRBD1. This CDR3 has 16 amino acids. V was pared by 4 bases and J by 6 bases, with 11 bases of the junction left unmatched. The germline CDR1 and CDR2 sequences are MNHNS and SASEGT. DNA for the CDR3: TGTGCCAGCAGTGGTATTTTAGGACAGGGCGGTCAGCCCCAGCATTTT. It yields the protein CASSGILGQGGQPQHF.

The chain links TRBV7-9 to TRBJ1-2, with D unresolved. There are 13 residues in the CDR3. Germline values: CDR1 SEHNR, CDR2 FQNEAQ (reference sequence). Between the trimmed V and J ends, which lost 5 bases and 2 bases, there was a span of 9 bases. The CDR3 protein is CASSPSQNYGYTF. Here the CDR3 DNA reads TGTGCCAGCAGCCCCAGTCAGAACTATGGCTACACCTTC. The whole variable domain, remainder taken from reference TRBV7-9 and TRBJ1-2, is DTGVSQNPRHKITKRGQNVTFRCDPISEHNRLYWYRQTLGQGPEFLTYFQNEAQLEKSRLLSDRFSAERPKGSFSTLEIQRTEQGDSAMYLCASSPSQNYGYTFGSGTRLTVV.

The CDR3 bases are TGTGCCAGCAGCGTAGAAGTTGACTACAATGAGCAGTTCTTC. Its translation is CASSVEVDYNEQFF. The chain carries TRBV9 and TRBJ2-1, with D unclear. The CDR3 runs 14 residues. Germline V CDR1 and CDR2: SGDLS, YYNGEE. Trimming shortened V by 0 bases and J by 3 bases, and 7 bases separated the two germline ends.

The rearrangement uses TRBV5-1 and TRBJ2-3; D unclear. The CDR3 loop spans 13 amino acids. The germline V gene encodes CDR1 SGHRS and CDR2 YFSETQ. V was shortened by 3 bases and J by 5 bases, with 10 bases between the two germline ends. The CDR3 region is CASSSYSRDTQYF. In nucleotides, the CDR3 is TGCGCCAGCAGCTCGTACTCTAGAGATACGCAGTATTTT. Complete variable domain (other parts from reference TRBV5-1 and TRBJ2-3): KAGVTQTPRYLIKTRGQQVTLSCSPISGHRSVSWYQQTPGQGLQFLFEYFSETQRNKGNFPGRFSGRQFSNSRSEMNVSTLELGDSALYLCASSSYSRDTQYFGPGTRLTVL.

The chain links TRBV5-1 to TRBJ2-1, with 7 bases matching TRBD2. With V trimmed by 7 bases and J by 10 bases, 5 bases remained unmatched. Germline V gives CDR1 SGHRS, CDR2 YFSETQ. The CDR3 is 11 residues long. This CDR3 reads CASRGVWEQFF. Written as DNA, the CDR3 is TGCGCCAGCCGGGGGGTATGGGAGCAGTTCTTC.

The gene calls are TRBV9 and TRBJ2-7; TRBD1 aligns across 7 bases. V lost 3 bases and J lost 7; bases outside the gene matches: 13. This CDR3 contains 15 residues. Germline CDR1 and CDR2: SGDLS and YYNGEE. The CDR3 region has the DNA TGTGCCAGCAGCGAAACCGGGACAGACACAGGAGAGCAGTACTTC. Protein sequence: CASSETGTDTGEQYF.

The V gene is TRBV9, the J gene TRBJ2-2; possibly TRBD2 for D (5 bases). V was trimmed by 4 bases and J by 0 bases, leaving 13 bases between them. The length of the CDR3 is 16 residues. Germline-derived CDR1 and CDR2 are SGDLS and YYNGEE. DNA for the CDR3: TGTGCCAGCAGCTTAAGACTAATCACGAACACCGGGGAGCTGTTTTTT. Protein sequence: CASSLRLITNTGELFF. The variable domain in full, completed from reference TRBV9 and TRBJ2-2, reads DSGVTQTPKHLITATGQRVTLRCSPRSGDLSVYWYQQSLDQGLQFLIQYYNGEERAKGNILERFSAQQFPDLHSELNLSSLELGDSALYFCASSLRLITNTGELFFGEGSRLTVL.

The rearrangement uses TRBV28 and TRBJ1-2; perhaps TRBD1 as D (5 bases). Germline loops: CDR1 MDHEN, CDR2 SYDVKM. This CDR3 is built from 14 residues. V lost 4 bases to trimming and J lost 3 bases, with 12 bases between them. This chain's CDR3 is CASSSTGEYYGYTF. CDR3 sequence (DNA): TGTGCCAGCAGTTCTACAGGAGAATACTATGGCTACACCTTC.

The genes are TRBV27 and TRBJ1-4; D unresolved. The ends were cut back, 0 bases at V and 6 bases at J, with 11 bases in the middle. Germline V gene lookup returns CDR1 MNHEY and CDR2 SMNVEV (reference sequence). The CDR3 sequence is 15 residues long. Written as DNA, the CDR3 is TGTGCCAGCAGTTTATCCGGCAATTGGGATGAAAAACTGTTTTTT. This encodes CASSLSGNWDEKLFF.

The chain has TRBV5-4 and TRBJ2-7; 15 nucleotides align to TRBD2. Germline CDR1 SGHNT, CDR2 YYREEE (reference sequence). The CDR3 is 14 amino acids. The V and J ends lost 4 bases and 7 bases, in that order; junction bases with no gene match: 3. CDR3 DNA sequence: TGTGCCAGCAGCCAGGGACTAGCGGGAGGAGAGCAGTACTTC. Amino acids: CASSQGLAGGEQYF.